The entry below gives a single TCR beta chain sequence along with its context. This sample was taken from a study of control samples from healthy donors and cancer patients. The protocol was immunoSEQ multiplex PCR, while the TCRdb copy is restricted to in-frame clones and leaves out a portion. The data show about 120,000 clones, with over 75% seen just once and roughly 1.9% held by the top ten. The CDR3 consists of 14 residues. V gave up 0 bases and J gave up 1 base, with 6 bases separating them. Looked up from germline, CDR1 is KGHSH and CDR2 is LQKENI. The receptor was isolated from a man younger than 35 in good health. This sequence joins TRBV18 and TRBJ1-2; maybe TRBD1 (5 bases). Source material: blood. As DNA, the CDR3 is TGTGCCAGCTCACCACCCAGGGTTAACTATGGCTACACCTTC. It yields the protein CASSPPRVNYGYTF.